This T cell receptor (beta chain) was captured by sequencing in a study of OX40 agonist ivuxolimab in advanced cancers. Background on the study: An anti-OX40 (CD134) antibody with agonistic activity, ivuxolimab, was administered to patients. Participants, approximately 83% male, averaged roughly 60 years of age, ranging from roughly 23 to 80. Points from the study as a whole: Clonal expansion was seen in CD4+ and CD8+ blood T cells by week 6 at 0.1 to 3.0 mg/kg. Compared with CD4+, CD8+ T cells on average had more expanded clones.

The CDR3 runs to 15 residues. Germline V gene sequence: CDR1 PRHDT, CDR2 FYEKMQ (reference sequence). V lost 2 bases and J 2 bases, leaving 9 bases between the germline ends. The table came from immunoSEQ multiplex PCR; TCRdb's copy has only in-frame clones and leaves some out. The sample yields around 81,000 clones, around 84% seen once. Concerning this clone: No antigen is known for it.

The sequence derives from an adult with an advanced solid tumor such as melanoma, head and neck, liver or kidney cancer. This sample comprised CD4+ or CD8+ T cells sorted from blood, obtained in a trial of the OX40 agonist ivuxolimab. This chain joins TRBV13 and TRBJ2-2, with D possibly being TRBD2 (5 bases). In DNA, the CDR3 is TGTGCCAGCAGCTTATTACTAGGAAACACCGGGGAGCTGTTTTTT. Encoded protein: CASSLLLGNTGELFF. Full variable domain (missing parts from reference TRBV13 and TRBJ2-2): AAGVIQSPRHLIKEKRETATLKCYPIPRHDTVYWYQQGPGQDPQFLISFYEKMQSDKGSIPDRFSAQQFSDYHSELNMSSLELGDSALYFCASSLLLGNTGELFFGEGSRLTVL.